This entry lists 2 T cell receptor beta chains sequenced from one sample in a study of blood T cells in healthy people across ages. Primers used in a second PCR of about 7 to 12 cycles were a sample-barcoded 5' primer and a J-beta primer mix. TCRdb re-called the 5' RACE reads through MiXCR, storing one row per CDR3 protein. Of 800,000 to 1,000,000 distinct CDR3 sequences in the sample, roughly 48% are singletons; the top ten hold around an eighth. The sample comprised blood. These receptors came from a man aged 25-45 years in good health.

This chain uses TRBV9 with TRBJ2-4; possibly TRBD2 for D (6 bases). The J call may be faulty, since TRBJ2-7 better matches the DNA end. The CDR3 consists of 14 residues. Germline CDR1 is SGDLS and CDR2 is YYNGEE. The CDR3 DNA is TGTGCCAGCAGCCGGGACTCCCACCCGGGCGAGCAGTACTTC. It specifies CASSRDSHPGEQYF.

This clonotype appeared a few times. The CDR3 DNA reads TGTGCCAGCAGTTGGGGGATTACCAACTATGGCTACACCTTC. Amino acids: CASSWGITNYGYTF. J is TRBJ1-2 and V is TRBV12-3 or TRBV12-4; tentatively, D is TRBD1 (5 bases). The CDR3 is made up of 14 amino acids. V was pared by 4 bases and J by 2 bases, with 11 bases between.